Sequencing of this TCR beta chain was carried out in a study of monozygotic twins with inflammatory bowel disease. Notes on the study in general: Between concordant and discordant twins, repertoire similarity failed to differ, a result that limited power may explain. The inverse Simpson measure of TCRbeta diversity was lower in IBD patients than in healthy co-twins.

On this clonotype itself: Its target is unknown.

Germline V lookup: CDR1 KGHDR, CDR2 SFDVKD. The CDR3 is 16 residues long. Eight separate reactions per sample served to make cDNA. From its re-call of the 5' RACE reads, TCRdb lists each CDR3 protein once, without DNA. The repertoire table contains about 210,000 distinct CDR3 sequences. This clonotype was obtained from a human donor with ulcerative colitis or Crohn's disease, or a healthy co-twin of an affected twin (not recorded which). Sequencing input: blood. This chain links TRBV24-1 with TRBJ2-5; there is no DNA to check the TCRdb D call of TRBD2. Here the CDR3 reads CATSESKAEGRETQYF.